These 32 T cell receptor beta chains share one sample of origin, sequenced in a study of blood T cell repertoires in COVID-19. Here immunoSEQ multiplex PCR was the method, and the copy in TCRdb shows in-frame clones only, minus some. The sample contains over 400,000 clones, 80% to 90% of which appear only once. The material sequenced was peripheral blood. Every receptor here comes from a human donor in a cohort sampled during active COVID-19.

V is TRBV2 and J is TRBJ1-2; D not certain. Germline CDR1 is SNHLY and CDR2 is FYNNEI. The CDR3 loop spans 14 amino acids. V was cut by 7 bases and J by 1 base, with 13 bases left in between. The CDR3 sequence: CASIVYSHNYGYTF. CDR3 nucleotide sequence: TGTGCCAGCATAGTTTACAGCCATAACTATGGCTACACCTTC.

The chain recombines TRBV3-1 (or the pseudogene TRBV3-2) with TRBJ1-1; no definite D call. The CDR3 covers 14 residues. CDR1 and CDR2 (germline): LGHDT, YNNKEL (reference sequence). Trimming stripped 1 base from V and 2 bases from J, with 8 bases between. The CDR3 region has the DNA TGTGCCAGCAGCCAAGTTCGGGGTAACACTGAAGCTTTCTTT. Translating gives CASSQVRGNTEAFF.

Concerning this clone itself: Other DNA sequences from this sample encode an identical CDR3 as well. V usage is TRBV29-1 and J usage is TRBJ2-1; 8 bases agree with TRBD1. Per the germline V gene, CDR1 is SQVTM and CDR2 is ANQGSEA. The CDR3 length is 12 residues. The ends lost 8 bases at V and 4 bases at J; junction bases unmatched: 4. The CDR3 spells CSPRTGYNEQFF. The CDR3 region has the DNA TGCAGCCCCCGGACAGGGTACAATGAGCAGTTCTTC.

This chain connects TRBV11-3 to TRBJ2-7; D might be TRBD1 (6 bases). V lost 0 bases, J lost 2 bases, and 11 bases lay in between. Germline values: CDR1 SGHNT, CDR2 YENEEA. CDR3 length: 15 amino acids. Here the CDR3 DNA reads TGTGCCAGCAGCTTAGAGACAGGAGCTACCTACGAGCAGTACTTC. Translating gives CASSLETGATYEQYF.

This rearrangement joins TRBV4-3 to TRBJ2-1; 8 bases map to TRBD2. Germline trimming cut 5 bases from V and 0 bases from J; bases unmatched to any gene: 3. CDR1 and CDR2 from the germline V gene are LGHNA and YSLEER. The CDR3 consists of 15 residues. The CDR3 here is CASSVTSGSYNEQFF. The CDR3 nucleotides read TGCGCCAGCAGCGTCACTAGCGGCTCCTACAATGAGCAGTTCTTC.

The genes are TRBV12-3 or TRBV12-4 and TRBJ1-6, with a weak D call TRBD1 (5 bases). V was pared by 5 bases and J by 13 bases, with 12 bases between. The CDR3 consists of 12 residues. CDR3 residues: CASSAGLPPLHF. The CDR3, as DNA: TGTGCCAGCAGTGCGGGACTTCCTCCCCTCCACTTT.

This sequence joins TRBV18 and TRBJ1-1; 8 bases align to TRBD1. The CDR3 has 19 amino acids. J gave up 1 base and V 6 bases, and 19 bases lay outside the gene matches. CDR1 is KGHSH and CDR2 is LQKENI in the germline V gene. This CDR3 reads CASSPLTMIRQGTNTEAFF. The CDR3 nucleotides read TGTGCCAGCTCGCCTCTCACCATGATCCGACAGGGGACGAACACTGAAGCTTTCTTT.

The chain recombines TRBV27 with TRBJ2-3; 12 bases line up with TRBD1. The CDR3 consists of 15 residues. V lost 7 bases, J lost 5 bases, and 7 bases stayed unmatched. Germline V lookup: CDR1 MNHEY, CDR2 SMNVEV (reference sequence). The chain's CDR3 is CASMGQGAGEDTQYF. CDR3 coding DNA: TGTGCCAGCATGGGACAGGGGGCAGGAGAAGATACGCAGTATTTT.

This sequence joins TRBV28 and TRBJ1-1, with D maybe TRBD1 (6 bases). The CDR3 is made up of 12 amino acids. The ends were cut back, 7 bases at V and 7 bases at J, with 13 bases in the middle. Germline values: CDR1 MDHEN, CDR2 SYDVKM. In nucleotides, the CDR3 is TGTGCCAGCAACCGAGGACAGATTGAAGCTTTCTTT. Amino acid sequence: CASNRGQIEAFF.

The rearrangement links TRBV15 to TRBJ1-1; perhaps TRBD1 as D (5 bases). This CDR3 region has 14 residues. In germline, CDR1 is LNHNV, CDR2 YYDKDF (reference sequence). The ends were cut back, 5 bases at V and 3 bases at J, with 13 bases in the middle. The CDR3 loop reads CATSVDPRDTEAFF. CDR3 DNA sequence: TGTGCCACCAGCGTTGACCCCAGGGACACTGAAGCTTTCTTT.

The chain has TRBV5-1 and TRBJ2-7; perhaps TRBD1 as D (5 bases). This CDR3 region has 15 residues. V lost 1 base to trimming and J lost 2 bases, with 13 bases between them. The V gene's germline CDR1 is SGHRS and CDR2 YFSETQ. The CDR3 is CASSLRAGPTYEQYF. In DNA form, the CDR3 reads TGCGCCAGCAGCTTGCGTGCAGGGCCAACCTACGAGCAGTACTTC.

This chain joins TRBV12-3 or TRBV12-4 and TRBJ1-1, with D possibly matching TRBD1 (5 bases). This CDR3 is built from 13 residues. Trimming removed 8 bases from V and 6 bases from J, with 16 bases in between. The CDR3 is CASGADSLSEAFF. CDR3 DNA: TGTGCCAGCGGGGCCGACAGTCTCTCTGAAGCTTTCTTT.

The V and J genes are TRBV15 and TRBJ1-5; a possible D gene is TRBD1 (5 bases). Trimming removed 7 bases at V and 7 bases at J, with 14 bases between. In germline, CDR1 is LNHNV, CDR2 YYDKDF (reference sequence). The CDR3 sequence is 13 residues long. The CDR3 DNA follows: TGTGCCACCAACCAGGGTCTTCGACAGCCCCAGCATTTT. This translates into CATNQGLRQPQHF.

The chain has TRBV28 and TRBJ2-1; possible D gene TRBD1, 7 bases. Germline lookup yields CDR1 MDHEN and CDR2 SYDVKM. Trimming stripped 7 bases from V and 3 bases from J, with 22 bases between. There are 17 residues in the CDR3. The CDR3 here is CASTQGGAPEGYNEQFF. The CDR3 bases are TGTGCCAGCACCCAGGGGGGCGCCCCGGAAGGCTACAATGAGCAGTTCTTC.

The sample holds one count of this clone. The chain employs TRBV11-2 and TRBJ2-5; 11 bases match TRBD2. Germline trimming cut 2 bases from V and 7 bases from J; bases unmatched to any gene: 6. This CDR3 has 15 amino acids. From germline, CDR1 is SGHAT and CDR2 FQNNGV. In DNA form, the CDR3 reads TGTGCCAGCAGCTTACTAGCGGGAGGTCGGGGGACCCAGTACTTC. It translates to CASSLLAGGRGTQYF.

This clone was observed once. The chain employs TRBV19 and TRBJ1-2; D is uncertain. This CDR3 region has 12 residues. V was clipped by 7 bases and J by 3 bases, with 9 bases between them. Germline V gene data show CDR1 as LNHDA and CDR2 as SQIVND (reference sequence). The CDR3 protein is CASTLPDYGYTF. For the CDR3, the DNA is TGTGCCAGTACCCTCCCAGACTATGGCTACACCTTC.

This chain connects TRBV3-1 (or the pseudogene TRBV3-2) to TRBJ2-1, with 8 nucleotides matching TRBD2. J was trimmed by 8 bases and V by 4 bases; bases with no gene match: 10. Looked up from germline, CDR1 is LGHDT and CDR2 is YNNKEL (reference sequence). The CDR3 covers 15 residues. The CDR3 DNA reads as TGTGCCAGCAGCCCGTCCGGGACTAGAGGCGATGAGCAGTTCTTC. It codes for CASSPSGTRGDEQFF.

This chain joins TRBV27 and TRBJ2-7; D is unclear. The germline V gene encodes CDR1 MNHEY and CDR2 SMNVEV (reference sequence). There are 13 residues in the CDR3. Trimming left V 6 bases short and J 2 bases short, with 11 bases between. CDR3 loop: CASRGAATYEQYF. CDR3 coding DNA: TGTGCCAGCAGAGGAGCAGCAACCTACGAGCAGTACTTC.

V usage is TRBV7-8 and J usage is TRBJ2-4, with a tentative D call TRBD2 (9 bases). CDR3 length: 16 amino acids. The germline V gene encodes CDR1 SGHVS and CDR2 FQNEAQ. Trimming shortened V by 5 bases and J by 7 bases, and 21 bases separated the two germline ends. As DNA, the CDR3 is TGTGCCAGCAGCCAACAGGGGGGACTAGCTTGGAACATTCAGTACTTC. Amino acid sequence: CASSQQGGLAWNIQYF.

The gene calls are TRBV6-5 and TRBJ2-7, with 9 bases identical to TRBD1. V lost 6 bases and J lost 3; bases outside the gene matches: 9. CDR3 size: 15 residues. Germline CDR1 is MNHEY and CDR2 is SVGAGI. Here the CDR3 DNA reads TGTGCCAGCAGCCTATCGTGGACAGGGGACTACGAGCAGTACTTC. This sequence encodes CASSLSWTGDYEQYF.

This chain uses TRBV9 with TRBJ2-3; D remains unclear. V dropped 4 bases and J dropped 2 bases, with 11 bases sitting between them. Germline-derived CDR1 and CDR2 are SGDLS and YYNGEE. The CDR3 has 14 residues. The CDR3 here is CASSPLSVTDTQYF. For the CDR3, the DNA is TGTGCCAGCAGCCCCTTAAGCGTCACAGATACGCAGTATTTT.

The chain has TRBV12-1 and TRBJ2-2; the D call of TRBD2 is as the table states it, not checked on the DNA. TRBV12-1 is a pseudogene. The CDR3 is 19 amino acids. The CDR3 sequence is CASSQRGLAGGPYTGELFF. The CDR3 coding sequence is TGTGCCAGCAGCCAAAGGGGACTAGCGGGAGGGCCGTACACCGGGGAGCTGTTTTTT.

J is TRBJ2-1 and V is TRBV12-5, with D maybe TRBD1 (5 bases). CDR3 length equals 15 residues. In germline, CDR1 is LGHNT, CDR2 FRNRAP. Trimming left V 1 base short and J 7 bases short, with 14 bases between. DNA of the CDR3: TGTGCTAGTGGTTTGGAGGGGTCAGGGATGAATGAGCAGTTCTTC. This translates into CASGLEGSGMNEQFF.

The CDR3 nucleotides are TGTGCCAGCAGTTACGACCCGACTAGCACAGATACGCAGTATTTT. Its protein is CASSYDPTSTDTQYF. The chain has TRBV6-5 and TRBJ2-3; D call uncertain. The CDR3 sequence is 15 residues long. CDR1 is MNHEY, CDR2 SVGAGI, per germline. Trimming removed 2 bases from V and 0 bases from J, with 9 bases in between.

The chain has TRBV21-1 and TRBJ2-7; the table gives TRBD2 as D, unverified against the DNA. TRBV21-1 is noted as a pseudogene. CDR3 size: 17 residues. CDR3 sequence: CASSKGINRTFTYEQYF. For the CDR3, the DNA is TGTGCCAGCAGCAAAGGAATAAATAGGACTTTTACCTACGAGCAGTACTTC.

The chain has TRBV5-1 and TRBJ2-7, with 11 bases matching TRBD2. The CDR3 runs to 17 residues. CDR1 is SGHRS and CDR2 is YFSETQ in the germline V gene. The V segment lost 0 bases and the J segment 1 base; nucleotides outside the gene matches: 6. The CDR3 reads CASSLAGTSGPSYEQYF. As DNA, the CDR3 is TGCGCCAGCAGCTTGGCGGGGACTAGCGGCCCATCCTACGAGCAGTACTTC.

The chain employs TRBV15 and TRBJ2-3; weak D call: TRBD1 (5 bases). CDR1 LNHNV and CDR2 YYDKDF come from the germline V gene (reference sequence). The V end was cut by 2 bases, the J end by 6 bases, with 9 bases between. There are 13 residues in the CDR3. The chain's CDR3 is CATSRTGYDTQYF. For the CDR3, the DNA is TGTGCCACCAGCAGAACAGGTTACGATACGCAGTATTTT. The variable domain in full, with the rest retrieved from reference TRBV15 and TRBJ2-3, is DAMVIQNPRYQVTQFGKPVTLSCSQTLNHNVMYWYQQKSSQAPKLLFHYYDKDFNNEADTPDNFQSRRPNTSFCFLDIRSPGLGDTAMYLCATSRTGYDTQYFGPGTRLTVL.

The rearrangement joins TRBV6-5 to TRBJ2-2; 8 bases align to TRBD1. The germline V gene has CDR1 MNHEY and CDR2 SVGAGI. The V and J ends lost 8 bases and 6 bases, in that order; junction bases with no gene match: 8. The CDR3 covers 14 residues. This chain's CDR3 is CASVTGEWAGELFF. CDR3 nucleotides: TGTGCCAGCGTGACAGGGGAGTGGGCCGGGGAGCTGTTTTTT.

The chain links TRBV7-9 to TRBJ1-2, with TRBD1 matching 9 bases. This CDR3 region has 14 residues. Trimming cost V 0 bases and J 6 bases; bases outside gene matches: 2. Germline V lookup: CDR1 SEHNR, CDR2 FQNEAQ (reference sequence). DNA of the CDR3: TGTGCCAGCAGCTTAGCGGGACAGGGACATGGCTACACCTTC. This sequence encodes CASSLAGQGHGYTF.

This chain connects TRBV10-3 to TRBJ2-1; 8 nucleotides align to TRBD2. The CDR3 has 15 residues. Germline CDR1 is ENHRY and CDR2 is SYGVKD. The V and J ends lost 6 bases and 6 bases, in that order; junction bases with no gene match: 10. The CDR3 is CAIRATSGQFNEQFF. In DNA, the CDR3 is TGTGCCATCAGGGCTACTAGCGGCCAATTCAATGAGCAGTTCTTC.

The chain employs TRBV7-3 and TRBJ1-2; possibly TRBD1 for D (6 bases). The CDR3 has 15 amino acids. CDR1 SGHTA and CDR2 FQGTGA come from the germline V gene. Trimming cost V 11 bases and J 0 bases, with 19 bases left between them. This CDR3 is CAEGSRGATNYGYTF. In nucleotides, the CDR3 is TGTGCCGAGGGGAGCAGGGGCGCCACTAACTATGGCTACACCTTC.

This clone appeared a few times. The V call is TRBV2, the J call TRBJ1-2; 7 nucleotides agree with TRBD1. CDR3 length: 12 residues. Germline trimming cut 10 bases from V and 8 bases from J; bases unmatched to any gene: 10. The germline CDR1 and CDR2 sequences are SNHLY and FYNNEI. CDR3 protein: CATAIVGGGYTF. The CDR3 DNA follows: TGTGCCACCGCGATAGTAGGGGGCGGCTACACCTTC. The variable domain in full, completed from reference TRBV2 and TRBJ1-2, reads EPEVTQTPSHQVTQMGQEVILRCVPISNHLYFYWYRQILGQKVEFLVSFYNNEISEKSEIFDDQFSVERPDGSNFTLKIRSTKLEDSAMYFCATAIVGGGYTFGSGTRLTVV.